These 8 T cell receptor beta chains were sequenced from one sample in a study of T cells after yellow fever vaccination. TCRdb re-called the 5' RACE reads through MiXCR, storing one row per CDR3 protein. The data contain 620,000 or so distinct CDR3 sequences, approximately 13% of them seen just once; the ten biggest clones take up 14% to 15%. The specimen was PBMCs, collected on the day of the yellow fever booster vaccination. The origin of the receptors is a man aged 30 to 39 who received the YFV17D yellow fever vaccine.

The genes are TRBV5-6 and TRBJ2-7; D may be TRBD2 (5 bases). V was pared by 2 bases and J by 0 bases, with 9 bases between. CDR3 length: 14 amino acids. In germline, CDR1 is SGHDT, CDR2 YYEEEE. The CDR3 region is CASSFSGNSYEQYF. In DNA, the CDR3 is TGTGCCAGCAGCTTTTCCGGGAACTCCTACGAGCAGTACTTC.

The chain carries TRBV28 and TRBJ2-7, with TRBD1 matching 9 bases. Unmatched junction bases numbered 19, after V lost 3 bases and J lost 1 base. Germline V CDR1 and CDR2: MDHEN, SYDVKM. This CDR3 has 20 amino acids. The CDR3 nucleotides read TGTGCCAGCAGTTTGATCGGGACAGGGCTGGCCTTAGCGGTGTCCTACGAGCAGTACTTC. This translates into CASSLIGTGLALAVSYEQYF.

In this sample, this clonotype turned up a few times. The chain recombines TRBV28 with TRBJ2-3, with D uncertain. Germline CDR1 MDHEN, CDR2 SYDVKM. This CDR3 has 15 amino acids. Trimming cost V 5 bases and J 7 bases, with 19 bases left between them. CDR3 bases: TGTGCCAGCAGTCTTTCCGCGACCATGGGCAATACGCAGTATTTT. This gives the protein CASSLSATMGNTQYF.

The gene calls are TRBV5-1 and TRBJ1-6; possibly TRBD1 for D (5 bases). The V gene's germline CDR1 is SGHRS and CDR2 YFSETQ. Trimming stripped 2 bases from V and 4 bases from J, with 13 bases between. This CDR3 is 16 amino acids long. The CDR3 sequence is CASSLEPGRYNSPLHF. CDR3 in DNA: TGCGCCAGCAGCTTAGAGCCGGGACGGTATAATTCACCCCTCCACTTT.

This clonotype was picked up many times. The genes are TRBV5-1 and TRBJ2-7; perhaps D is TRBD1 or TRBD2 (5 bases each). This CDR3 is built from 13 residues. Looked up from germline, CDR1 is SGHRS and CDR2 is YFSETQ. V was shortened by 0 bases and J by 6 bases, with 10 bases between the two germline ends. CDR3 sequence: CASSLAGAPEQYF. CDR3 in DNA: TGCGCCAGCAGCTTGGCCGGGGCACCCGAGCAGTACTTC.

This chain uses TRBV7-2 with TRBJ2-7, with D maybe TRBD2 (6 bases). This CDR3 spans 16 amino acids. Germline-derived CDR1 and CDR2 are SGHTA and FQGNSA. V lost 2 bases, J lost 6 bases, and 20 bases lay in between. CDR3 nucleotides: TGTGCCAGCAGCTTATTGCGGGGTCGCGGGCCGGGCGAGCAGTACTTC. As protein: CASSLLRGRGPGEQYF.

The CDR3 coding sequence is TGTGCCAGCAGCTCCGAAGCAGGTTACGAACTGTTTTTT. This codes for CASSSEAGYELFF. This chain joins TRBV5-5 and TRBJ1-4; D is unclear. The CDR3 contains 13 residues. The V end was cut by 3 bases, the J end by 12 bases, with 15 bases between. The germline V gene has CDR1 SGHKS and CDR2 YYEKEE (reference sequence). The full variable domain, in which reference TRBV5-5 and TRBJ1-4 provide the parts outside the CDR3, is DAGVTQSPTHLIKTRGQQVTLRCSPISGHKSVSWYQQVLGQGPQFIFQYYEKEERGRGNFPDRFSARQFPNYSSELNVNALLLGDSALYLCASSSEAGYELFFGSGTQLSVL.

The chain has TRBV24-1 and TRBJ2-3; the D is unclear. V was trimmed by 3 bases and J by 6 bases, leaving 12 bases between them. Germline-derived CDR1 and CDR2 are KGHDR and SFDVKD. The CDR3 extends over 14 amino acids. Here the CDR3 reads CATSDTQTVDTQYF. The CDR3 bases are TGTGCCACCAGTGATACACAGACCGTGGATACGCAGTATTTT.